This TCR beta chain was retrieved from a study of T-cell reconstitution after alpha-beta-depleted transplantation in children listed by TCRdb under 2016. Notes on the research overall: T-cell immune reconstitution after TCRalphabeta/CD19-depleted allogeneic hematopoietic cell transplantation in children was quantitatively tracked in the study by means of TCR repertoire profiling.

The CDR3 measures 16 amino acids from cysteine to phenylalanine. The read is trimmed to its CDR3 DNA, 48 bases read in frame from base 1. At the junction V is shortened by 0 bases and J by 5 bases; bases outside the gene matches: 6. The germline V gene yields SGDLS for CDR1 and YYNGEE for CDR2. Receptor libraries were prepared by PCR. Sequencing took place on an Illumina HiSeq 2500. TCR library preparation used molecular barcoding, with unique molecular identifiers applied to normalize quantification of the TCRbeta repertoire. The public reads were reprocessed in TCRdb via fastp at Q25 and MiXCR, keeping in-frame beta chains. Identical CDR3 protein sequences are pooled into one entry, listed with their most common genes and DNA. The sample contains roughly 300,000 distinct CDR3 sequences, under 13% of them found a single time. 2% to 3% of the sample rests with the top ten. Comments on this clonotype: What antigen it recognizes has not been identified. Per-nucleotide qualities are absent, and no much larger clonotype sits a single base away.

The sequence is built from TRBV9 and TRBJ2-3, with 10 central nucleotides matching TRBD2. The sample here was PBMCs from the stem cell graft donor, taken from the stem cell graft. This TCR was sampled from a human donor who donated a stem cell graft to a child with acute lymphoblastic leukemia. This receptor has the CDR3 CASSVALAGVGDTQYF. The nucleotides are TGTGCCAGCAGCGTAGCTCTAGCGGGAGTGGGAGATACGCAGTATTTT.